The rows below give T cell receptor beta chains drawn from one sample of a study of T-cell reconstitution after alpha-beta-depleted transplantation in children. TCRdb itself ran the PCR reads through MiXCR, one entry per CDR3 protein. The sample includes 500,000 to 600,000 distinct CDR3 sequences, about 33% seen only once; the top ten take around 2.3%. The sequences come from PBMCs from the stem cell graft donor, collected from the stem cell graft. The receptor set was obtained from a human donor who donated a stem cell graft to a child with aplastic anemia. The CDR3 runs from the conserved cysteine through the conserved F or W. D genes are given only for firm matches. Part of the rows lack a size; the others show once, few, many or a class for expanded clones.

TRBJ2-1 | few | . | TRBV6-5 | TGTGCCAGCATTAGTGTCAGGGAGGCCTACAATGAGCAGTTCTTC | CASISVREAYNEQFF
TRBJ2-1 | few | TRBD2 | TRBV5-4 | TGTGCCAGCAGCTTGGGGGGGCTAGCGGGACTTAACTCCTACAATGAGCAGTTCTTC | CASSLGGLAGLNSYNEQFF
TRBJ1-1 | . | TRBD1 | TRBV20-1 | TGCAGTGCACCGGACAGGGTCACTGAAGCTTTCTTT | CSAPDRVTEAFF
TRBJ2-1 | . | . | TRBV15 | TGTGCCACCAGCGGACCTGTCAGGAGCCGCAATGAGCAGTTCTTC | CATSGPVRSRNEQFF
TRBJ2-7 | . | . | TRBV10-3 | TGTGCCATCAGTGCCCTGGCAGGGTACGAGCAGTACTTC | CAISALAGYEQYF
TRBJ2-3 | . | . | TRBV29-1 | TGCAGCGTTGAAGAGGCCCGGCAGGGTTATAGCACAGATACGCAGTATTTT | CSVEEARQGYSTDTQYF
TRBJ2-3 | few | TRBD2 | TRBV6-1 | TGTGCCAGCAGGCAACTAGCGCTAGCGGCAGATACGCAGTATTTT | CASRQLALAADTQYF
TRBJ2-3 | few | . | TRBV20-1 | TGCAGTGCTAGAACCTTGAACCCGGGTACGCAGTATTTT | CSARTLNPGTQYF
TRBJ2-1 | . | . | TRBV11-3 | TGTGCCAGCAGCTTAGGCGGGAATCAGTTCTTC | CASSLGGNQFF
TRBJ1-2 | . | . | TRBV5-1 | TGCGCCAGCAGCTTTAACCGGGACACAGCCGGTGATGGCTACACCTTC | CASSFNRDTAGDGYTF
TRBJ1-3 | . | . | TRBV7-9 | TGTGCCAGCAGCTCGGGACTCGGAAACACCATATATTTT | CASSSGLGNTIYF
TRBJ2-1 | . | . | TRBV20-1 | TGCAGTGCTAGAGCGGATAGCGCTTACAATGAGCAGTTCTTC | CSARADSAYNEQFF
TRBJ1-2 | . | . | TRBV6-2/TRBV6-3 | TGTGCCAGCAACTTACACGACAGGCCAGCTAACTATGGCTACACCTTC | CASNLHDRPANYGYTF
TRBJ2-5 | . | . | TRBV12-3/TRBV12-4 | TGTGCCAGCAGTTTTGGTCGCTTCCAAGAGACCCAGTACTTC | CASSFGRFQETQYF
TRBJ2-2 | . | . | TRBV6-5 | TGTGCCAGCAGTTACCCGTTGGGCGGACTTAACACCGGGGAGCTGTTTTTT | CASSYPLGGLNTGELFF
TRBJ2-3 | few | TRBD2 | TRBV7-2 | TGTGCCAGCAGCTTAAGCCTAGCGGGATCAGATACGCAGTATTTT | CASSLSLAGSDTQYF
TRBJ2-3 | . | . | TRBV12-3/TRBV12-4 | TGTGCCAGCAGTCCCCGCGCCGACACAGATACGCAGTATTTT | CASSPRADTDTQYF
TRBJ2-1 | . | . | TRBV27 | TGTGCCAGCAGAGGAAATGAAGGGGCTAGGGCTGAGCAGTTCTTC | CASRGNEGARAEQFF
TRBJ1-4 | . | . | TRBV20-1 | TGCAGTGCTAGTGAGGGAAGTCTAGTTGAAAAACTGTTTTTT | CSASEGSLVEKLFF
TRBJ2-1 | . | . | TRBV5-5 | TGTGCCAGCAGCCAGGGCGGAGGAAACTACAATGAGCAGTTCTTC | CASSQGGGNYNEQFF
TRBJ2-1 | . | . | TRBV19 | TGTGCCAGCAACAACCGGGGGGCAGGGTACAATGAGCAGTTCTTC | CASNNRGAGYNEQFF
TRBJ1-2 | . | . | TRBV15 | TGTGCCACCAGCAGAGATAGTCAGGGAGGCTACACCTTC | CATSRDSQGGYTF
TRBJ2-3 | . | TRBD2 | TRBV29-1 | TGCAGCGTTGATGGCCCGCTAGCGGGGCTGGCTGATACGCAGTATTTT | CSVDGPLAGLADTQYF
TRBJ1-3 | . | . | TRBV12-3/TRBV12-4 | TGTGCCAGCAGTTCAACCGGGACACGGAATAATGGAAACACCATATATTTT | CASSSTGTRNNGNTIYF
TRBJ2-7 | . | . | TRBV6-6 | TGTGCCAGCATGGGGGGAACTGCCTACGAGCAGTACTTC | CASMGGTAYEQYF
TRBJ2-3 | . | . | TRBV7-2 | TGTGCCAGCAGCTTAGGACTAGATGTCTCAGATACGCAGTATTTT | CASSLGLDVSDTQYF
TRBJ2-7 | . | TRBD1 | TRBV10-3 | TGTGCCATCAGTGAGGGGCAGGGGGAAACCTACGAGCAGTACTTC | CAISEGQGETYEQYF
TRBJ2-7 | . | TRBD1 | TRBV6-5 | TGTGCCAGCAGTTACCGGGACAGGGGCTCCTACGAGCAGTACTTC | CASSYRDRGSYEQYF
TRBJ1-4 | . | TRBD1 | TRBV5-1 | TGCGCCAGCAGCGGGGACAGCACTAATGAAAAACTGTTTTTT | CASSGDSTNEKLFF
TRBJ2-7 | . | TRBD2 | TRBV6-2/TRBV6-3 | TGTGCCAGCAGGAAGACTAGCGGGGCCTCCTACGAGCAGTACTTC | CASRKTSGASYEQYF
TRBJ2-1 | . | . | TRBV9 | TGTGCCAGCAGCCCCGGGGACTCAGGGTATAATGAGCAGTTCTTC | CASSPGDSGYNEQFF
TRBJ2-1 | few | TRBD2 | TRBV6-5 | TGTGCCAGCAGTTCGGGACTAGCGGTTATCAATGAGCAGTTCTTC | CASSSGLAVINEQFF
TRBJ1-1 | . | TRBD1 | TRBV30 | TGTGCCTGGTCGTACAGGGGCAATGAAGCTTTCTTT | CAWSYRGNEAFF
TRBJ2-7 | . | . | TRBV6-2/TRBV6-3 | TGTGCCAGCAGTTACTATGGGGCGGACGAGCAGTACTTC | CASSYYGADEQYF
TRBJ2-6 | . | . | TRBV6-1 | TGTGCCAGCAGCGAGGACAGCTCTGGGGCCAACGTCCTGACTTTC | CASSEDSSGANVLTF
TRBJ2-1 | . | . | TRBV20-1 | TGCAGTGCCCCCTTACCGGGAGTCTACAATGAGCAGTTCTTC | CSAPLPGVYNEQFF
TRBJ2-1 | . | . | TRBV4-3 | TGCGCCAGCAGCCATCCTATAGGGACTGGGTCCTACAATGAGCAGTTCTTC | CASSHPIGTGSYNEQFF
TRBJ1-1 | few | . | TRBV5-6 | TGTGCCAGCAGCCCGTGGGGTCGGGGGTCTGAAGCTTTCTTT | CASSPWGRGSEAFF
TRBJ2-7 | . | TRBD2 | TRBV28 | TGTGCCAGCAGTTCTCTAGCGGGAGGCTCATACGAGCAGTACTTC | CASSSLAGGSYEQYF
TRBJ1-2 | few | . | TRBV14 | TGTGCCAGCAGCCAACCCGGGTCCGGCTACACCTTC | CASSQPGSGYTF
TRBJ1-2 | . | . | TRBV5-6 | TGTGCCAGCGAAACCGGGACTGACCATGGCTACACCTTC | CASETGTDHGYTF
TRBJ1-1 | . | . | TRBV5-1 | TGCGCCAGCAGCTTGGGGCCGGGTTCTAGGAACACTGAAGCTTTCTTT | CASSLGPGSRNTEAFF
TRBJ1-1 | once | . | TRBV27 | TGTGCCAGCAGACAAGGGGGGCTTCGGAACACTGAAGCTTTCTTT | CASRQGGLRNTEAFF
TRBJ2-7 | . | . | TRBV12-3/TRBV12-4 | TGTGCCAGCAGTTTAGGCCCGTTGTACGAGCAGTACTTC | CASSLGPLYEQYF
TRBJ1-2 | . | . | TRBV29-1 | TGCAGCGTTGCAGGGCAGGATGGGTATGGCTACACCTTC | CSVAGQDGYGYTF
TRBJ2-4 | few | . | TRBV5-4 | TGTGCCAGCAGCTCCCTCGTAAAGGGGAGGAACATTCAGTACTTC | CASSSLVKGRNIQYF
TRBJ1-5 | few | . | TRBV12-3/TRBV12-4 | TGTGCCAGCGGTCGGAATAGCAATCAGCCCCAGCATTTT | CASGRNSNQPQHF
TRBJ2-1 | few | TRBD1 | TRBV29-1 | TGCAGCGCCCAAGGGACAGGGGGGTGGAATGAGCAGTTCTTC | CSAQGTGGWNEQFF
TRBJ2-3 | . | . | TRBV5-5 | TGTGCCAGCAGCTTGGCGGGGCTGATGGCAGATACGCAGTATTTT | CASSLAGLMADTQYF
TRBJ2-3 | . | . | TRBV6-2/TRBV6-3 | TGTGCCAGCAGTTTGAGGCGGTGGGGAGATACGCAGTATTTT | CASSLRRWGDTQYF